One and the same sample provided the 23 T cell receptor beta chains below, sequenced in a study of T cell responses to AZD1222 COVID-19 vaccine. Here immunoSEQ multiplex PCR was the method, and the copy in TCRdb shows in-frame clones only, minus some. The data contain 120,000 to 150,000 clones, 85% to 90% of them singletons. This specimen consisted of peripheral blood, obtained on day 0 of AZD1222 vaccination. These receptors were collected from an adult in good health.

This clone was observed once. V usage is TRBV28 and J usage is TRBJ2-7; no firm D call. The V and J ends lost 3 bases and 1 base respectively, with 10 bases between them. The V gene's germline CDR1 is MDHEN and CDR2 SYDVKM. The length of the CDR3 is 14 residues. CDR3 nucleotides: TGTGCCAGCAGTTTGCTCCGGAGTTCCTACGAGCAGTACTTC. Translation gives CASSLLRSSYEQYF.

The CDR3 region has the DNA TGTGCCAGCAGCCCCTCTGGAAACACCATATATTTT. Translated: CASSPSGNTIYF. The genes are TRBV3-1 (or the pseudogene TRBV3-2) and TRBJ1-3; no definite D call. Trimming cost V 4 bases and J 0 bases, with 1 base left between them. Germline CDR1 and CDR2: LGHDT and YNNKEL (reference sequence). CDR3 length: 12 residues.

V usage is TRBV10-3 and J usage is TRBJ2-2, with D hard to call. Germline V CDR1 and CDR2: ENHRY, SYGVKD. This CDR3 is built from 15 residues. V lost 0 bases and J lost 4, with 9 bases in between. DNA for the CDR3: TGTGCCATCAGTGAGTCTGGACGTGGCACCGGGGAGCTGTTTTTT. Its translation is CAISESGRGTGELFF.

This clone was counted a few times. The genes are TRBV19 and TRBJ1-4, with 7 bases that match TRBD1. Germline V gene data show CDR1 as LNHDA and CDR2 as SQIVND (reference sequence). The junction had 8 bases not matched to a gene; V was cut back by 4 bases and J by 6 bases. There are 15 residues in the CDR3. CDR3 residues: CASSKKQGNYEKLFF. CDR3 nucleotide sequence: TGTGCCAGTAGTAAAAAACAGGGGAATTATGAAAAACTGTTTTTT. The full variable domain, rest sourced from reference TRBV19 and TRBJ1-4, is DGGITQSPKYLFRKEGQNVTLSCEQNLNHDAMYWYRQDPGQGLRLIYYSQIVNDFQKGDIAEGYSVSREKKESFPLTVTSAQKNPTAFYLCASSKKQGNYEKLFFGSGTQLSVL.

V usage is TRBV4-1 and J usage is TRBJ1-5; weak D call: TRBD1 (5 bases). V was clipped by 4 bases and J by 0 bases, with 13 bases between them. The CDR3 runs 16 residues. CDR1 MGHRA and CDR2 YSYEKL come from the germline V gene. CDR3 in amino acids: CASSPFQGYSNQPQHF. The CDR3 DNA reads TGCGCCAGCAGCCCCTTCCAGGGCTATAGCAATCAGCCCCAGCATTTT.

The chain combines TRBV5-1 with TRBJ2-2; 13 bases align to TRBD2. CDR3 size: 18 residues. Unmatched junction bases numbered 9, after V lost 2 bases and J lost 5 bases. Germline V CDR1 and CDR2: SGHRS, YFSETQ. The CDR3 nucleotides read TGCGCCAGCAGCTTCCTAGGGACTAGCGGGATTGGAACCGGGGAGCTGTTTTTT. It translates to CASSFLGTSGIGTGELFF.

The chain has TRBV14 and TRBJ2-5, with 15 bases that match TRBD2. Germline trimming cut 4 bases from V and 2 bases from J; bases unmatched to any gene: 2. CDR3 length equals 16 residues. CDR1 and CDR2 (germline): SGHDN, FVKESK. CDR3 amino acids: CASSPGTSGRQETQYF. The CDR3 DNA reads TGTGCCAGCAGCCCTGGGACTAGCGGGAGGCAAGAGACCCAGTACTTC.

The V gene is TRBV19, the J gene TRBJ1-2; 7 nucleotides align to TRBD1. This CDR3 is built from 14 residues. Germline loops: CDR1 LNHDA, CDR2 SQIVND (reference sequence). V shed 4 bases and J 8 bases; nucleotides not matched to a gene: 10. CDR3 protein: CASSTDREVYGYTF. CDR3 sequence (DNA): TGTGCCAGTAGTACTGACAGGGAAGTCTACGGCTACACCTTC.

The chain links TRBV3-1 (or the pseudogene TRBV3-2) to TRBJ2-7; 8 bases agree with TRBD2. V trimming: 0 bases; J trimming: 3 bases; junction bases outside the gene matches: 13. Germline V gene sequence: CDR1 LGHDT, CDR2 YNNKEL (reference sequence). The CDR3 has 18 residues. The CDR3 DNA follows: TGTGCCAGCAGCCAAGATGGTCTAGCGGGCCTTTTAAACTACGAGCAGTACTTC. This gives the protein CASSQDGLAGLLNYEQYF.

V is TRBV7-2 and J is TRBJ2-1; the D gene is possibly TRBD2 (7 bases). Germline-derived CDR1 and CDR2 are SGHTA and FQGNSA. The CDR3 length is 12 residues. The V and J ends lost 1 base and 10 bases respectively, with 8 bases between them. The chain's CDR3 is CASSLGGGEQFF. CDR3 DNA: TGTGCCAGCAGCTTAGGGGGGGGCGAGCAGTTCTTC.

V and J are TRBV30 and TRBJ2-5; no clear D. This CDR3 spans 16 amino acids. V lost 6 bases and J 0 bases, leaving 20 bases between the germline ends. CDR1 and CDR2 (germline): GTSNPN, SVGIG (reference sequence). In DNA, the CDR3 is TGTGCCTGTTTACCGGGCACCCAGTTGTACCAAGAGACCCAGTACTTC. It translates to CACLPGTQLYQETQYF.

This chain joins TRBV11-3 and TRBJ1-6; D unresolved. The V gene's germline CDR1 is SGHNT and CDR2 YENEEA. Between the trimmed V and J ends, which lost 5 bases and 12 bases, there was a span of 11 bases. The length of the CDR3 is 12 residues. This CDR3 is CASSLGWGPLHF. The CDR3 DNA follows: TGTGCCAGCAGCCTCGGTTGGGGACCCCTCCACTTT. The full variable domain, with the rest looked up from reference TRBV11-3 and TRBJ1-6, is EAGVVQSPRYKIIEKKQPVAFWCNPISGHNTLYWYLQNLGQGPELLIRYENEEAVDDSQLPKDRFSAERLKGVDSTLKIQPAELGDSAVYLCASSLGWGPLHFGNGTRLTVT.

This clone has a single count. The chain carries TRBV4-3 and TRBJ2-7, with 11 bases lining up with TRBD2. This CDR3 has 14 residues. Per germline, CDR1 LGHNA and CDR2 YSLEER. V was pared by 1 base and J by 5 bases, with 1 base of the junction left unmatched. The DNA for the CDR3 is TGCGCCAGCAGCCAAGCACTAGCGGGGGACGAGCAGTACTTC. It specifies CASSQALAGDEQYF.

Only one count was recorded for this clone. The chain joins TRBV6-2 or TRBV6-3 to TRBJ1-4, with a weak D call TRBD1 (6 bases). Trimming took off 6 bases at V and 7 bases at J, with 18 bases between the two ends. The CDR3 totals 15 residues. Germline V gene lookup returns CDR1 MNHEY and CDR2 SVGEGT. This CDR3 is CASRYPGGAGEKLFF. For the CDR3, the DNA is TGTGCCAGCAGGTACCCTGGGGGCGCCGGTGAAAAACTGTTTTTT.

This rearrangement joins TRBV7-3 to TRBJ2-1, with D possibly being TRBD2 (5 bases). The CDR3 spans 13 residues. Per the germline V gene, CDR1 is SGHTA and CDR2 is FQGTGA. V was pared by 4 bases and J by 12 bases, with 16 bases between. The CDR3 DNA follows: TGTGCCAGCAGCTCTGGACGAGGGCGAGCGCAGTTCTTC. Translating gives CASSSGRGRAQFF.

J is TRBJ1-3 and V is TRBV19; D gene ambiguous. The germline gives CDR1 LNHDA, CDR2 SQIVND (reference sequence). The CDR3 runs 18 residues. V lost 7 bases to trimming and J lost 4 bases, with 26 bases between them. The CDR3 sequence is CASIGVGGAYPVGNTIYF. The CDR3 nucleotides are TGTGCCAGTATTGGTGTTGGTGGAGCCTACCCCGTCGGAAACACCATATATTTT.

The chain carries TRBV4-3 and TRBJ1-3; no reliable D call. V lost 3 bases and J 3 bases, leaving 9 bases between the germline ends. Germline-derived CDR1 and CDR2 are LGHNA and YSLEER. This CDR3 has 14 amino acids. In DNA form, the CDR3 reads TGCGCCAGCAGCCAGGCTTCCGATGGAAACACCATATATTTT. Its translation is CASSQASDGNTIYF.

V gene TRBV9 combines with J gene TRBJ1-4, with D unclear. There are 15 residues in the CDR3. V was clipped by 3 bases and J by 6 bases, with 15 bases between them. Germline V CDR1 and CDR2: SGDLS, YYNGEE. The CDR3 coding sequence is TGTGCCAGCAGCGAATCGGGAGGGTCATATGAAAAACTGTTTTTT. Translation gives CASSESGGSYEKLFF.

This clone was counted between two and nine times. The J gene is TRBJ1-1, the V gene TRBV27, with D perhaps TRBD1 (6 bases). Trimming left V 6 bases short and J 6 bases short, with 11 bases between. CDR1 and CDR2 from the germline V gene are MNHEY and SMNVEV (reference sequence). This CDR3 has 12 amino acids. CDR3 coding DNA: TGTGCCAGCAGAGGGGGTTTGGCTGAAGCTTTCTTT. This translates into CASRGGLAEAFF.

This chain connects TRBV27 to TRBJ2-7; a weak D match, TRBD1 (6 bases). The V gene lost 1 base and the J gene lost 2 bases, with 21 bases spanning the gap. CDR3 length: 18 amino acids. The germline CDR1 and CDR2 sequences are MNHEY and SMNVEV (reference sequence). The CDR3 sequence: CASSLLQFGQGQTYEQYF. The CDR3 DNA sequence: TGTGCCAGCAGTTTATTACAATTCGGGCAGGGACAAACCTACGAGCAGTACTTC.

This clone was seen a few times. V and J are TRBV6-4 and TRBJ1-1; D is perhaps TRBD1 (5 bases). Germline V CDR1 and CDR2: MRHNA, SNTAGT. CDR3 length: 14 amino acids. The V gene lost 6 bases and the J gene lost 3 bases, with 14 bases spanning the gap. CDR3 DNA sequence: TGTGCCAGCAGGCCTAACCAGGGAGACACTGAAGCTTTCTTT. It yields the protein CASRPNQGDTEAFF.

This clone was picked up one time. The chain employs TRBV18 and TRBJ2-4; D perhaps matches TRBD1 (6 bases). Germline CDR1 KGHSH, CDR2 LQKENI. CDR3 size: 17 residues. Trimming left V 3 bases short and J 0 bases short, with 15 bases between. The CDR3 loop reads CASSPGTGTLAKNIQYF. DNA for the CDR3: TGTGCCAGCTCACCGGGCACAGGGACCCTAGCCAAAAACATTCAGTACTTC.

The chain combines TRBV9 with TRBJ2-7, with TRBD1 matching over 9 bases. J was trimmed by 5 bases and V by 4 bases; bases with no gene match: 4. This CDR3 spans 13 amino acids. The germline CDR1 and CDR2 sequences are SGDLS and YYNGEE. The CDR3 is CASSHGQGNEQYF. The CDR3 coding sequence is TGTGCCAGCAGCCATGGACAGGGGAACGAGCAGTACTTC. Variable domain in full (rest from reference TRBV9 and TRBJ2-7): DSGVTQTPKHLITATGQRVTLRCSPRSGDLSVYWYQQSLDQGLQFLIQYYNGEERAKGNILERFSAQQFPDLHSELNLSSLELGDSALYFCASSHGQGNEQYFGPGTRLTVT.